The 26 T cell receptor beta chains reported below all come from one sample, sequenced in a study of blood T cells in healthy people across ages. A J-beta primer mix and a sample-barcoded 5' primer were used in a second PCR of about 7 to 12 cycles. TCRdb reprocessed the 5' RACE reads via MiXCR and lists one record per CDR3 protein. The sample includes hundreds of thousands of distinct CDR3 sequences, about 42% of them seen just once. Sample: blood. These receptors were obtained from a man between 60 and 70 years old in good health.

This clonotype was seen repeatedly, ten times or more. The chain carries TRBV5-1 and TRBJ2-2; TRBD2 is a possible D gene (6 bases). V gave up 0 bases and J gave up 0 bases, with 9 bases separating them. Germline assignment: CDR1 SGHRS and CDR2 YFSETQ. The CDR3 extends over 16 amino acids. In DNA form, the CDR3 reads TGCGCCAGCAGCTTGGTGGCGGGACCGAACACCGGGGAGCTGTTTTTT. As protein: CASSLVAGPNTGELFF.

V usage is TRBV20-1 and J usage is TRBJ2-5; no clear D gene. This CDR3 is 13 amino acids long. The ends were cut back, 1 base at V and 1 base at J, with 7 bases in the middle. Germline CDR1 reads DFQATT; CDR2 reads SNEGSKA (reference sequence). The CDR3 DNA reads TGCAGTGCTAGAGTGGCAGGCCAAGAGACCCAGTACTTC. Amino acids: CSARVAGQETQYF.

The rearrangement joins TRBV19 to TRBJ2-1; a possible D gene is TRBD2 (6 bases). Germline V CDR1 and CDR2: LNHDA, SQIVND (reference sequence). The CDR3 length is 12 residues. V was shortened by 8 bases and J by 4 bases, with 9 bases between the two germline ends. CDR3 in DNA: TGTGCCAGTCACGGGGGATACAATGAGCAGTTCTTC. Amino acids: CASHGGYNEQFF.

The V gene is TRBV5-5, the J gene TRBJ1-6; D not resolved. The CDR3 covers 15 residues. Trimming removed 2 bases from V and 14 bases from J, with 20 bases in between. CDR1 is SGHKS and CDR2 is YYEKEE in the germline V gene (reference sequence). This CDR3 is CASSFSETLEVSLHF. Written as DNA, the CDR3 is TGTGCCAGCAGCTTTTCCGAGACCCTCGAGGTGTCCCTCCACTTT.

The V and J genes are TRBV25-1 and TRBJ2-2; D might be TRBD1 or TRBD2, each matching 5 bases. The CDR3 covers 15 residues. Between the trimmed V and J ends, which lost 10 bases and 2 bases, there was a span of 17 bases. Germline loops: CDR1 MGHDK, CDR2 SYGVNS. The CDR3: CATAAGTTNTGELFF. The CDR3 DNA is TGTGCCACCGCTGCCGGGACGACTAACACCGGGGAGCTGTTTTTT.

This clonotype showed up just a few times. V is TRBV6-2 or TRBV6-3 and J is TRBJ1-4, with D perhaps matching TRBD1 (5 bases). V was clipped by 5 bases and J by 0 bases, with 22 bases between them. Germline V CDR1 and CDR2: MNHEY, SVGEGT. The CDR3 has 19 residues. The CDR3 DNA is TGTGCCAGCAGTGCCCCGGGGCACCAGCAGGATCCAACTAATGAAAAACTGTTTTTT. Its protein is CASSAPGHQQDPTNEKLFF.

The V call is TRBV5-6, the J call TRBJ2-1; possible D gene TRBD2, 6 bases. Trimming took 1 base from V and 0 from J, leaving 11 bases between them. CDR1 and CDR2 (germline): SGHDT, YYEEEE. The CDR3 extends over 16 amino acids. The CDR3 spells CASSLFSGASYNEQFF. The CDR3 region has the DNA TGTGCCAGCAGCTTGTTTAGCGGAGCCTCCTACAATGAGCAGTTCTTC.

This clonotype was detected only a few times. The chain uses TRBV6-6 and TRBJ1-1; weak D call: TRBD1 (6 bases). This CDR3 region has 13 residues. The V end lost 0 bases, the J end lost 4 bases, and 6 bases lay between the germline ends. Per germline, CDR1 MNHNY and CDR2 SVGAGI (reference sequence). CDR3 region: CASSYSQGTEAFF. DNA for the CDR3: TGTGCCAGCAGTTACTCACAGGGCACTGAAGCTTTCTTT.

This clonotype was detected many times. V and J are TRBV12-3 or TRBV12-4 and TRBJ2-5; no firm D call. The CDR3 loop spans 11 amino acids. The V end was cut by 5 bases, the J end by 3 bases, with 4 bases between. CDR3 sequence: CASSRKETQYF. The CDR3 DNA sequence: TGTGCCAGCAGTCGGAAAGAGACCCAGTACTTC.

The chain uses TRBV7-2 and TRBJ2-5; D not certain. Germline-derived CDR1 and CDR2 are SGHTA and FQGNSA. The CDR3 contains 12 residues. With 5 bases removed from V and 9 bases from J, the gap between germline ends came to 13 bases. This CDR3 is CASSLTATAQYF. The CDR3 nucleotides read TGTGCCAGCAGCCTGACCGCGACGGCCCAGTACTTC.

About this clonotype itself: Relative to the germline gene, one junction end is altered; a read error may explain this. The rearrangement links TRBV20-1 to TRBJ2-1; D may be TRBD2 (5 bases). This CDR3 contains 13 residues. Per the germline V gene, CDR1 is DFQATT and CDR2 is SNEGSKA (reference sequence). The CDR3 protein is CNARAMPADEQFF. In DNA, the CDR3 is TGCAATGCTAGGGCCATGCCAGCGGATGAGCAGTTCTTC.

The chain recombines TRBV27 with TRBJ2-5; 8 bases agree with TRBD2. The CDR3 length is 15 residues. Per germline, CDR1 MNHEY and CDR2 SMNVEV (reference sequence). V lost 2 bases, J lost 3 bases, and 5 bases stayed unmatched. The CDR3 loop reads CASSLARGAEETQYF. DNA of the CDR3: TGTGCCAGCAGTTTAGCGCGGGGGGCGGAAGAGACCCAGTACTTC.

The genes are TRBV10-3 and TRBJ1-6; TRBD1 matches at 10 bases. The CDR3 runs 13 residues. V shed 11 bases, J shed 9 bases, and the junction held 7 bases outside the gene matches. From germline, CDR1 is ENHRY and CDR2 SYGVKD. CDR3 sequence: CASKTGGSSPLHF. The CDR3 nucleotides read TGTGCCTCTAAGACAGGGGGCTCTTCACCCCTCCACTTT.

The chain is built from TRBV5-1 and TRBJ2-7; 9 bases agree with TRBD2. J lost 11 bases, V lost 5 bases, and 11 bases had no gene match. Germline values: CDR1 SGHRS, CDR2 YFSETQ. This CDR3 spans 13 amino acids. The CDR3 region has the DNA TGCGCCAGCAGGCGGGAGGGTCGGACTCCGGAGTACTTC. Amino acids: CASRREGRTPEYF.

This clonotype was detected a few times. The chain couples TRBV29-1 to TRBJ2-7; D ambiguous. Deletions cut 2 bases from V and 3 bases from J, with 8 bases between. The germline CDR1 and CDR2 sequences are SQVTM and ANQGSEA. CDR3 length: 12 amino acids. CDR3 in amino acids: CSVELWGYEQYF. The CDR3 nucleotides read TGCAGCGTTGAATTGTGGGGCTACGAGCAGTACTTC.

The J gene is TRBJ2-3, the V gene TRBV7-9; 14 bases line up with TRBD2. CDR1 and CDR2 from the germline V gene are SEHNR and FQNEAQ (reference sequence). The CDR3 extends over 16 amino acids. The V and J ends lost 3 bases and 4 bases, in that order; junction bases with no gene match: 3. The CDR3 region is CASSFGLAGGSDTQYF. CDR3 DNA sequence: TGTGCCAGCAGCTTTGGACTAGCGGGGGGCTCAGATACGCAGTATTTT.

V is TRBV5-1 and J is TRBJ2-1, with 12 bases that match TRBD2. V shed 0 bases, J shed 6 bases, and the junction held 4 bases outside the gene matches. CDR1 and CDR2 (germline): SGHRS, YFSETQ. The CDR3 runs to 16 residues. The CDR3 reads CASSLVTSGGINEQFF. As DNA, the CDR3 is TGCGCCAGCAGCTTGGTGACTAGCGGGGGAATCAATGAGCAGTTCTTC.

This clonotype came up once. The CDR3 here is CASSEAMRRRPNYGYTF. The CDR3, as DNA: TGTGCCAGCAGTGAAGCTATGAGGCGAAGACCTAACTATGGCTACACCTTC. The gene calls are TRBV6-1 and TRBJ1-2; D unclear. This CDR3 region has 17 residues. V was trimmed by 0 bases and J by 0 bases, leaving 14 bases between them. The germline V gene encodes CDR1 MNHNS and CDR2 SASEGT.

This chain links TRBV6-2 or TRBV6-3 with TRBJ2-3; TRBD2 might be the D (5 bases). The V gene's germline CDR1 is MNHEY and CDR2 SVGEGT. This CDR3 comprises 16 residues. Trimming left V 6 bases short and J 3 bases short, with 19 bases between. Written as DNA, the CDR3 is TGTGCCAGCAGCCAAGTACACCCGTGGGAGACAGATACGCAGTATTTT. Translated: CASSQVHPWETDTQYF.

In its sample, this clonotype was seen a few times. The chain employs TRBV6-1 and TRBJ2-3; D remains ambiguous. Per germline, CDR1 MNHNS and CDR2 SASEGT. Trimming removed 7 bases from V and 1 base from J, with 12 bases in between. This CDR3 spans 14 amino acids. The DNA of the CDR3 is TGTGCCAGCAAGGCCACCAGAGGCACAGATACGCAGTATTTT. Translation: CASKATRGTDTQYF.

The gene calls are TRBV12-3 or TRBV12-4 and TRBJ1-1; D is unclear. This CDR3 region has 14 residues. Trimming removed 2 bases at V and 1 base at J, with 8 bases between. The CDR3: CASSLIFGNTEAFF. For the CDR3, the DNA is TGTGCCAGCAGTTTAATATTCGGGAACACTGAAGCTTTCTTT.

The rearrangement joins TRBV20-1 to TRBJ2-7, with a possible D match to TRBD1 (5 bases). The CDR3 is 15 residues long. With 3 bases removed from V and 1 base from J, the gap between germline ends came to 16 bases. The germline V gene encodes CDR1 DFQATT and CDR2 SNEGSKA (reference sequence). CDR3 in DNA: TGCAGTGCTAGTGTGGGGAACAGGCAATCCTACGAGCAGTACTTC. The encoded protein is CSASVGNRQSYEQYF.

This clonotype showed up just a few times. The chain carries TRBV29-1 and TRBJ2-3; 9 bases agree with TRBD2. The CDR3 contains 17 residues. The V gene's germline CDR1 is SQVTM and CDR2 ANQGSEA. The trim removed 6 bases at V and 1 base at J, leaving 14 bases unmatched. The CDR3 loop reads CSVAGLAGSSGTDTQYF. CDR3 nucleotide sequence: TGCAGCGTGGCGGGTCTAGCGGGGTCCTCTGGCACAGATACGCAGTATTTT.

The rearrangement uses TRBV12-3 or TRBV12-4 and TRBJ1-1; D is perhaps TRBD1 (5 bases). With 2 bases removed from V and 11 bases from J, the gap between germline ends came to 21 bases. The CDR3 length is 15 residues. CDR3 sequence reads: CASSLSPTTRATAFF. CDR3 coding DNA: TGTGCCAGCAGTTTATCACCTACAACCAGGGCGACGGCTTTCTTT.

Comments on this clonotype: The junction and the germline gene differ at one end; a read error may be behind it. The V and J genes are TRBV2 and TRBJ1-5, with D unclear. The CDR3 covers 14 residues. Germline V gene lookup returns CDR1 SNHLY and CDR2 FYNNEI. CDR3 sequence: CASIPDGSSQPQHF. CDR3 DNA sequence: TGTGCCAGCATTCCCGACGGGAGCAGTCAGCCCCAGCATTTT.

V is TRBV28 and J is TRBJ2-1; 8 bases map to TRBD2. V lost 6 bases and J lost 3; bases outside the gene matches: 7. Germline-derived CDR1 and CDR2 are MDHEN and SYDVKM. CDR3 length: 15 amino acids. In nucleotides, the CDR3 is TGTGCCAGCAGGCAAACTAGCGGATTCTACAATGAGCAGTTCTTC. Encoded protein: CASRQTSGFYNEQFF.